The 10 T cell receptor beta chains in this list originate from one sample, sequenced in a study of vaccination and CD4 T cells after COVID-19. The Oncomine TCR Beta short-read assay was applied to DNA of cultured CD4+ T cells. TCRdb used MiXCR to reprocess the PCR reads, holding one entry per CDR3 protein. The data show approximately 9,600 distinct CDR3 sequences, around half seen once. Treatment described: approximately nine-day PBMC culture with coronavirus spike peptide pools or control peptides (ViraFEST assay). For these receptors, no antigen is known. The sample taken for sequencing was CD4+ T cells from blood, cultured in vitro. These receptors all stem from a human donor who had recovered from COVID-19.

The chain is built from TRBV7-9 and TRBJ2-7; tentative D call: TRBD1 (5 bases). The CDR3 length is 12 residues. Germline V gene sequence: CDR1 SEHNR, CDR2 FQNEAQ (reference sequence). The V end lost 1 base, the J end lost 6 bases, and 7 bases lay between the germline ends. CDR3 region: CASSLEGPEQYF. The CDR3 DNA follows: TGTGCCAGCAGCTTAGAGGGGCCCGAGCAGTACTTC.

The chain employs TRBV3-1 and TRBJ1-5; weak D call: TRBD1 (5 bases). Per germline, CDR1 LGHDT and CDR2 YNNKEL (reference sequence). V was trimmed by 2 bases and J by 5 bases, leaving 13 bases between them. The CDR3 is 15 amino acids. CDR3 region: CASSQWGEGHQPQHF. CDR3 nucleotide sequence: TGTGCCAGCAGCCAATGGGGGGAGGGCCATCAGCCCCAGCATTTT.

CDR3 loop: CASLRDSGNTIYF. As DNA, the CDR3 is TGTGCCAGCCTCAGAGACTCTGGAAACACCATATATTTT. The chain recombines TRBV6-1 with TRBJ1-3; no reliable D call. The V gene lost 8 bases and the J gene lost 0 bases, with 8 bases spanning the gap. The CDR3 spans 13 residues. From germline, CDR1 is MNHNS and CDR2 SASEGT.

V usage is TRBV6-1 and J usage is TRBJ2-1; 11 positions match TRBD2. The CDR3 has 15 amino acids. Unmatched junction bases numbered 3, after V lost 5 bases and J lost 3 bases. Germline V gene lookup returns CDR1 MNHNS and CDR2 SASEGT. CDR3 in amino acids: CASSLGLAGYNEQFF. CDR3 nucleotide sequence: TGTGCCAGCAGTCTTGGACTAGCGGGCTACAATGAGCAGTTCTTC.

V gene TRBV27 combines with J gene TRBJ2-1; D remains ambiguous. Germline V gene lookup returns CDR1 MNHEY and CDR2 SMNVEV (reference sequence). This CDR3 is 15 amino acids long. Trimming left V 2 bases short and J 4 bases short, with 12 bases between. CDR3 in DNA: TGTGCCAGCAGTTTAGGGGTAGCCCAGTACAATGAGCAGTTCTTC. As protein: CASSLGVAQYNEQFF.

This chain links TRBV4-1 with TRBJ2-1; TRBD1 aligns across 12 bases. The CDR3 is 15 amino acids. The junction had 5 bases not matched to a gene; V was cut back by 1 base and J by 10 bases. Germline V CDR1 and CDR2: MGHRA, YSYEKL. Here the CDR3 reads CASSQGDRGQREQFF. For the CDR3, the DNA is TGCGCCAGCAGCCAAGGGGACAGGGGGCAGAGGGAGCAGTTCTTC.

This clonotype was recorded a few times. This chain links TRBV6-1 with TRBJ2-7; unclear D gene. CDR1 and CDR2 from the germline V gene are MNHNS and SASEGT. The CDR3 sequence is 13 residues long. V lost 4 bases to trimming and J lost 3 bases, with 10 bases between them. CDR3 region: CASSGSQYYEQYF. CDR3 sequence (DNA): TGTGCCAGCAGTGGTTCCCAATACTACGAGCAGTACTTC.

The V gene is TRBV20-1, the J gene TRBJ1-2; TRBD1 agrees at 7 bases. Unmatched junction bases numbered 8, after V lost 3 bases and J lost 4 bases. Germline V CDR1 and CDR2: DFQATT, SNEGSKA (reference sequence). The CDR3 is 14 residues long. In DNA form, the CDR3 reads TGCAGTGCTAGGGGGGACAGCCGGGGCTATGGCTACACCTTC. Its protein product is CSARGDSRGYGYTF.

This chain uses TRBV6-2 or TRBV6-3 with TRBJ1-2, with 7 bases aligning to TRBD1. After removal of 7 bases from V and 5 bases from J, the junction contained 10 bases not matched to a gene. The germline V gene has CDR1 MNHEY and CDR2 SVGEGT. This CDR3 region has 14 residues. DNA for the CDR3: TGTGCCAGCAACCGACAGGGTTTTCGGTATGGCTACACCTTC. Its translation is CASNRQGFRYGYTF.

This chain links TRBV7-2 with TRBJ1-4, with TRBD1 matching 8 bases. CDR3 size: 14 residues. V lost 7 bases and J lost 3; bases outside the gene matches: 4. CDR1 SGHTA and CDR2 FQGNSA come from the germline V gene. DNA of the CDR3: TGTGCCAGCACCCAGGACAGGGCTAATGAAAAACTGTTTTTT. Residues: CASTQDRANEKLFF.